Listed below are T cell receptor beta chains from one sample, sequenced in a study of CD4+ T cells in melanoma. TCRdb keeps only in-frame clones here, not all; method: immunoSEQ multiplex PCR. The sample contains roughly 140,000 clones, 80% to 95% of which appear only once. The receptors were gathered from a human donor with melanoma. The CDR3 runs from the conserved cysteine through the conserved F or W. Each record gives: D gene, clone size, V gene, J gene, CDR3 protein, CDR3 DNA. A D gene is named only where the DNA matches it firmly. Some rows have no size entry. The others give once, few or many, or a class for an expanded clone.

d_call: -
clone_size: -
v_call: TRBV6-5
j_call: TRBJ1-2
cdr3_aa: CASSSTGNYGYTF
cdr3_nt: TGTGCCAGCAGTTCCACGGGGAACTATGGCTACACCTTC

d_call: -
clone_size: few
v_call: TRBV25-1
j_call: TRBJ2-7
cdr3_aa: CASSGLPHSYEQYF
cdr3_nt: TGTGCCAGCAGTGGCCTACCACACTCCTACGAGCAGTACTTC

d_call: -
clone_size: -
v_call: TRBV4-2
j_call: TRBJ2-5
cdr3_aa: CASSQWAGGPETQYF
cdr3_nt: TGTGCCAGCAGCCAATGGGCTGGGGGGCCGGAGACCCAGTACTTC

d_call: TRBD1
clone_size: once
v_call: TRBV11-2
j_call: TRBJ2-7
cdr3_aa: CASRFFGTGGNEQYF
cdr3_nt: TGTGCCAGCAGATTTTTCGGGACAGGCGGGAACGAGCAGTACTTC

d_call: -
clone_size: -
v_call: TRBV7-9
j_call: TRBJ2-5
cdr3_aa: CASSSQGPETQYF
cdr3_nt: TGTGCCAGCAGCTCACAGGGTCCTGAGACCCAGTACTTC

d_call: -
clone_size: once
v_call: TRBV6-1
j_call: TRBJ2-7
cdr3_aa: CASTINYEQYF
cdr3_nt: TGTGCCAGCACTATTAACTACGAGCAGTACTTC

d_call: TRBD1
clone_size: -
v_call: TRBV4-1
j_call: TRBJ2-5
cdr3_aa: CASSQGGWGTAETQYF
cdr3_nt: TGCGCCAGCAGCCAAGGGGGGTGGGGGACAGCAGAGACCCAGTACTTC

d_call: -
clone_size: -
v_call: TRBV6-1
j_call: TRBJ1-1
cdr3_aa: CASSDMRYTEAFF
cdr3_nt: TGTGCCAGCAGTGACATGAGGTACACTGAAGCTTTCTTT

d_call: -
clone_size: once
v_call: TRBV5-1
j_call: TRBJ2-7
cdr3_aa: CASSLASGDDEQYF
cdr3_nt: TGCGCCAGCAGCTTGGCCTCAGGGGACGACGAGCAGTACTTC

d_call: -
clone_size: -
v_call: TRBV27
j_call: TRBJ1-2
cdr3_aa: CASSPLGQAYGYTF
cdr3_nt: TGTGCCAGCAGTCCACTGGGACAAGCCTATGGCTACACCTTC

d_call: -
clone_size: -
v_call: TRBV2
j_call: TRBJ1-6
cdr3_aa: CASSGQLSPLHF
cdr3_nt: TGTGCCAGCAGCGGACAGTTGTCACCCCTCCACTTT

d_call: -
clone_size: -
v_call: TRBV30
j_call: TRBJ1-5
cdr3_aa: CASSGGAGQPQHF
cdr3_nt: TGTGCCTCCAGCGGGGGTGCGGGTCAGCCCCAGCATTTT

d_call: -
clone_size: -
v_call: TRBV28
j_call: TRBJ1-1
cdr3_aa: CASSSMGGRTEASFF
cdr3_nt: TGTGCCAGCAGTTCAATGGGAGGACGGACCGAGGCGTCTTTCTTT

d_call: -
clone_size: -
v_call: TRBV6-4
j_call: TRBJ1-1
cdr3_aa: CASSEAVGTEAFF
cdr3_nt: TGTGCCAGCAGTGAGGCAGTGGGCACTGAAGCTTTCTTT

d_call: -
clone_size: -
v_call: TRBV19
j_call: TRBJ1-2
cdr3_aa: CASNPRSQNYGYTF
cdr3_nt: TGTGCCAGTAATCCCCGGAGCCAAAACTATGGCTACACCTTC

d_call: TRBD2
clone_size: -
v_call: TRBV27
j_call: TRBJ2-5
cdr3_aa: CASSPGLARETQYF
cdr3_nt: TGTGCCAGCAGTCCGGGACTAGCCCGCGAGACCCAGTACTTC

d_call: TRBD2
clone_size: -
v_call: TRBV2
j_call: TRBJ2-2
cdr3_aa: CASSGTSGGAIGELFF
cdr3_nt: TGTGCCAGCAGTGGGACTAGCGGGGGGGCGATTGGGGAGCTGTTTTTT

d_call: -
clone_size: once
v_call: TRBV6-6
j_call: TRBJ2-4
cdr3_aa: CASSYRPYSGSIQYF
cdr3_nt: TGTGCCAGCAGTTACCGGCCCTACAGCGGATCCATTCAGTACTTC

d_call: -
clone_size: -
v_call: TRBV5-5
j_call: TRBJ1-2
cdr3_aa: CASSRDLALNYGYTF
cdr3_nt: TGTGCCAGCAGCCGGGACTTGGCACTAAACTATGGCTACACCTTC

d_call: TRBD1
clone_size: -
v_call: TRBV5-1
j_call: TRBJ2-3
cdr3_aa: CASSRTGEVDTQYF
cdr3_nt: TGCGCCAGCAGCCGGACAGGGGAAGTAGATACGCAGTATTTT

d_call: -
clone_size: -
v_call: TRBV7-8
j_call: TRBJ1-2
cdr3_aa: CASSFGPQASTGYTF
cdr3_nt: TGTGCCAGCAGCTTCGGGCCCCAGGCCTCTACTGGCTACACCTTC

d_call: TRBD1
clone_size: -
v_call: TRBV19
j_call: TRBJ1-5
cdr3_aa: CASSTGTGLSENQPQHF
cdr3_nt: TGTGCCAGTAGTACCGGGACAGGACTTTCCGAGAATCAGCCCCAGCATTTT

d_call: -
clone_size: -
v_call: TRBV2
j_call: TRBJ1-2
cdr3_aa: CASSEGGVTDYGYTF
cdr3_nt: TGTGCCAGCAGTGAGGGAGGGGTAACGGACTATGGCTACACCTTC

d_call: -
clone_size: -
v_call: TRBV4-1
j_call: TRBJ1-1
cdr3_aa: CASSQLLVGAAFF
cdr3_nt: TGCGCCAGCAGCCAATTACTAGTAGGGGCAGCTTTCTTT

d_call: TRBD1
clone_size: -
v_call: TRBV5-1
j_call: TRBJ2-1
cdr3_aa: CASSPGTGPFNEQFF
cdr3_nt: TGCGCCAGCAGTCCCGGGACAGGGCCCTTCAATGAGCAGTTCTTC

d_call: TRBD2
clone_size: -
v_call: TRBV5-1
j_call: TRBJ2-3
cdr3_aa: CASSPPQRGGVTDTQYF
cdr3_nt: TGCGCCAGCAGCCCCCCCCAGCGGGGGGGCGTCACAGATACGCAGTATTTT

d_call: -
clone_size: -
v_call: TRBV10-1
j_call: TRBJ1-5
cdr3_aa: CASSDQDQPQHF
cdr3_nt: TGCGCCAGCAGTGACCAGGATCAGCCCCAGCATTTT

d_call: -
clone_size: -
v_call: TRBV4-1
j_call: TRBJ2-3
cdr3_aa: CASSLNPIQEQYF
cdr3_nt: TGCGCCAGCAGCCTAAACCCCATACAGGAGCAGTATTTT

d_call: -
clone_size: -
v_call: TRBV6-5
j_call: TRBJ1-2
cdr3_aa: CASSYSGGGRGGYTF
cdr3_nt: TGTGCCAGCAGTTACTCGGGAGGGGGACGTGGTGGCTACACCTTC

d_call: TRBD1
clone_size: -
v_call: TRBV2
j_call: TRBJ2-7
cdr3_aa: CASSSTGGDEQYF
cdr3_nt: TGTGCCAGCAGTTCGACAGGGGGCGACGAGCAGTACTTC

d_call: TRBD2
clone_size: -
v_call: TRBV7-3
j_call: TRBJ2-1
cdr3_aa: CASSLNRGLAAREQFF
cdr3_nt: TGTGCCAGCAGCTTAAATAGGGGACTAGCGGCCCGTGAGCAGTTCTTC

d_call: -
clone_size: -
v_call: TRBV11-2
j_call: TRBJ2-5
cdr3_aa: CASSLAGAGETQYF
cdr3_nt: TGTGCCAGCAGCTTAGCTGGGGCGGGGGAGACCCAGTACTTC

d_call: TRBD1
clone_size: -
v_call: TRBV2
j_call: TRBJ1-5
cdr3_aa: CASSGQGAGQPQHF
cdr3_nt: TGTGCCAGCAGTGGACAGGGGGCAGGTCAGCCCCAGCATTTT

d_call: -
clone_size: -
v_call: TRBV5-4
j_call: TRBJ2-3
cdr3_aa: CASSQGVRTDTQYF
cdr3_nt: TGTGCCAGCAGCCAAGGGGTACGCACAGATACGCAGTATTTT

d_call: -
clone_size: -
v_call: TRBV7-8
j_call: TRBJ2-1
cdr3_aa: CASSPQRLGLKQFF
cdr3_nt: TGTGCCAGCAGCCCCCAGAGGTTAGGGTTGAAGCAGTTCTTC

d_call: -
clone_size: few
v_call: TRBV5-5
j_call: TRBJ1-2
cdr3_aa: CASSPAGLDYGYTF
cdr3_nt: TGTGCCAGCAGCCCCGCAGGGCTAGACTATGGCTACACCTTC

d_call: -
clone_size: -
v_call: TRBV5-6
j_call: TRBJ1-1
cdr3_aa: CASSIEGLTEAFF
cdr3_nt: TGTGCCAGCAGCATTGAGGGACTCACTGAAGCTTTCTTT

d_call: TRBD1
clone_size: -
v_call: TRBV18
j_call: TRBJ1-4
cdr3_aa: CASSPNRGPNEKLFF
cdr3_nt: TGTGCCAGCTCACCAAACAGGGGACCGAATGAAAAACTGTTTTTT

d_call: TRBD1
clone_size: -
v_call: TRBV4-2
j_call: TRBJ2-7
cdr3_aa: CASSPVGTEAYEQYF
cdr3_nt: TGTGCCAGCAGCCCTGTCGGGACAGAGGCCTACGAGCAGTACTTC

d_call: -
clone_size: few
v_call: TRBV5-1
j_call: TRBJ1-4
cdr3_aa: CASSLSDSREKLFF
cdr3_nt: TGCGCCAGCAGCTTATCGGACAGCCGTGAAAAACTGTTTTTT

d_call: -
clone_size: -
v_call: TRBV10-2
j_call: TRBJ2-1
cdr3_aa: CASSESGLAGQFF
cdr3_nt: TGCGCCAGCAGTGAGTCCGGATTGGCAGGGCAGTTCTTC

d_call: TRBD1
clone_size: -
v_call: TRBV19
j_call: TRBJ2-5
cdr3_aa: CASTDREGPRETQYF
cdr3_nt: TGTGCCAGTACGGACAGGGAAGGTCCCAGGGAGACCCAGTACTTC

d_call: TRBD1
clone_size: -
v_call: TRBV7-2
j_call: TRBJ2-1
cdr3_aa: CASSGTGFGNEQFF
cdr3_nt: TGTGCCAGCAGCGGGACAGGGTTCGGCAATGAGCAGTTCTTC

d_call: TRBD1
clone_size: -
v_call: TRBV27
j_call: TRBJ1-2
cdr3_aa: CASSLSLGQVDNYGYTF
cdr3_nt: TGTGCCAGCAGTTTATCCCTCGGACAGGTCGATAACTATGGCTACACCTTC

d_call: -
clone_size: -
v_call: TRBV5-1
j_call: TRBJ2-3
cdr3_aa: CASSLPGSTDTQYF
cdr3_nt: TGCGCCAGCAGCTTGCCGGGCTCCACAGATACGCAGTATTTT

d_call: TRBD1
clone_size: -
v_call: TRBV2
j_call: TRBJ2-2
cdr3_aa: CASSSVHGQGANTGELFF
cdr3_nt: TGTGCCAGCAGCTCTGTACATGGACAGGGCGCGAACACCGGGGAGCTGTTTTTT

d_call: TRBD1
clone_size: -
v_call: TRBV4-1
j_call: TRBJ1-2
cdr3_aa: CASSQDGQGKNGYTF
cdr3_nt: TGCGCCAGCAGCCAAGATGGACAGGGAAAGAATGGCTACACCTTC

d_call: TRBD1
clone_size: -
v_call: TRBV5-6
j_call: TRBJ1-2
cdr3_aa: CASSLDRGAAGYTF
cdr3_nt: TGTGCCAGCAGCTTGGACAGGGGAGCGGCTGGCTACACCTTC

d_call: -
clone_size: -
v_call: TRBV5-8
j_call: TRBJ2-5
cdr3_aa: CASSLAPRTQYF
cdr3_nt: TGTGCCAGCAGCTTAGCCCCCAGGACCCAGTACTTC

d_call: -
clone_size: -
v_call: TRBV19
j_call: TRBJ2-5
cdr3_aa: CASSSGFVSATQETQYF
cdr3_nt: TGTGCCAGTAGTAGTGGGTTTGTTAGCGCAACTCAAGAGACCCAGTACTTC

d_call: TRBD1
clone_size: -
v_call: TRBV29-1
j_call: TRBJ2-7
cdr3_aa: CSVVQGAMVEQYF
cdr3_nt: TGCAGCGTTGTACAGGGGGCGATGGTTGAGCAGTACTTC

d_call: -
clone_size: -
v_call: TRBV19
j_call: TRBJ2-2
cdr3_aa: CASNAGALNTGELFF
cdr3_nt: TGTGCCAGTAACGCAGGGGCCCTGAACACCGGGGAGCTGTTTTTT

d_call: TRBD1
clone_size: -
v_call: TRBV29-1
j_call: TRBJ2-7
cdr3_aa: CSVEEDRGLYEQYF
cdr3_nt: TGCAGCGTTGAAGAGGACAGGGGGCTGTACGAGCAGTACTTC

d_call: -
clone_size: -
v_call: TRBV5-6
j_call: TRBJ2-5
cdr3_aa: CASSLRDWQETQYF
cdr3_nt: TGTGCCAGCAGCCTGCGGGACTGGCAAGAGACCCAGTACTTC

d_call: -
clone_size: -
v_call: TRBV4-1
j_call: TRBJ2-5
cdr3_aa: CASSAQEMGETQYF
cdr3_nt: TGCGCCAGCAGCGCCCAAGAGATGGGGGAGACCCAGTACTTC